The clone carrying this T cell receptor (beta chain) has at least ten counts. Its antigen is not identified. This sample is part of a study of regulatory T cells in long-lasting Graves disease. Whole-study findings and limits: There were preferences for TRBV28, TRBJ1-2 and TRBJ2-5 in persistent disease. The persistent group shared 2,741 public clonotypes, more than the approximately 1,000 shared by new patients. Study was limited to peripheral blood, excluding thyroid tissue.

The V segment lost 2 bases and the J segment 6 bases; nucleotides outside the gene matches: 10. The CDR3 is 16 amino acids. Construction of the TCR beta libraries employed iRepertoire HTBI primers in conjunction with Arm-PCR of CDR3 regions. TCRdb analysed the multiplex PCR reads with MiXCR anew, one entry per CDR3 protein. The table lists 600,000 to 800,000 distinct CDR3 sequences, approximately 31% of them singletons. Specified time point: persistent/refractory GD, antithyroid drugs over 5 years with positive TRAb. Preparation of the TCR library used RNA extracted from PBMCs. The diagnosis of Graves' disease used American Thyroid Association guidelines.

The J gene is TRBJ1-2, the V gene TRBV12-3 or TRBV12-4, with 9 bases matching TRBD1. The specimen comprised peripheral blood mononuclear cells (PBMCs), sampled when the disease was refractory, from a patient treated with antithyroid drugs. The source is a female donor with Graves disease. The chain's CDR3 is CASSLPLGGQGHGYTF. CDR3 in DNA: TGTGCCAGCAGTTTACCACTGGGGGGACAGGGTCATGGCTACACCTTC.